This record looks at one T cell receptor (beta chain) sequence and its context. This sample was included in a study of shared clonotypes between healthy human individuals. Overall study: Contributing individuals were a couple of females and a few males aged 18 to 49.

Per the germline V gene, CDR1 is SGHDT and CDR2 is YYEEEE. CDR3 length: 17 amino acids. The ends lost 4 bases at V and 1 base at J; junction bases unmatched: 11. Sequenced by immunoSEQ multiplex PCR; TCRdb stores in-frame clones only, minus some. Among approximately 2.3 million clones listed, approximately 93% were seen once. The J gene is TRBJ2-7, the V gene TRBV5-6; 10 nucleotides agree with TRBD2. The TCR was taken from a man aged 18-30 years in good health. Some clones in this sample may be carry-over from other donors' samples. The sequencing sample was made of naive CD4+ T cells from PBMCs. Subset in this sample: CD45RA+ positively selected. CDR3 protein: CASSPGLAGDRSYEQYF. The CDR3 bases are TGTGCCAGCAGCCCTGGCCTAGCGGGAGATAGATCCTACGAGCAGTACTTC. Based on the CDR3 plus reference TRBV5-6 and TRBJ2-7, the full variable domain is DAGVTQSPTHLIKTRGQQVTLRCSPKSGHDTVSWYQQALGQGPQFIFQYYEEEERQRGNFPDRFSGHQFPNYSSELNVNALLLGDSALYLCASSPGLAGDRSYEQYFGPGTRLTVT.